A selection of T cell receptor beta chains follows, all from one sample in a study of shared clonotypes between healthy human individuals. Repertoires were generated with immunoSEQ multiplex PCR, while TCRdb's copy carries only in-frame clones and drops some. Altogether around 700,000 clones are present, around 72% being singletons, with the ten largest covering about 2%. Material: memory CD4+ T cells sorted from blood. All receptors derive from a woman aged 30 to 39 in good health. The CDR3 runs from the conserved cysteine through the conserved F or W. The order of the fields is clone size, J gene, V gene, D gene, CDR3 DNA, CDR3 protein. The D gene is left open where the match is weak. Rows may omit the clone size; those that give it use once, few, many or a size class.

>.|TRBJ2-7|TRBV6-5|.
TGTGCCAGCAGGAAGGTTACGGCCGCCTACGAGCAGTACTTC
CASRKVTAAYEQYF
>.|TRBJ2-7|TRBV11-1|TRBD1
TGTGCCAGCAGCTTGAAGCTCCAGGGGGCAGGCGAGCAGTACTTC
CASSLKLQGAGEQYF
>.|TRBJ2-2|TRBV4-2|.
TGTGCCAGCAGCCAAGCCCCTTTCGGGAGTAGTAAGGACACCGGGGAGCTGTTTTTT
CASSQAPFGSSKDTGELFF
>.|TRBJ2-3|TRBV11-2|.
TGTGCCAGCAGCCCTGCTGACGGCACAGATACGCAGTATTTT
CASSPADGTDTQYF
>.|TRBJ2-2|TRBV7-2|TRBD2
TGTGCCAGCAGCGGGACTAGATCCGGGGAGCTGTTTTTT
CASSGTRSGELFF
>.|TRBJ2-3|TRBV29-1|.
TGCAGCGTTGACTACACCACAGATACGCAGTATTTT
CSVDYTTDTQYF
>once|TRBJ2-3|TRBV13|TRBD2
TGTGCCAGCAGCTTAGGGACTAGCGGATCAACAAGCACAGATACGCAGTATTTT
CASSLGTSGSTSTDTQYF
>.|TRBJ1-2|TRBV30|TRBD1
TGTGCCTGGAGCGCGACAGGGGTCTATGGCTACACCTTC
CAWSATGVYGYTF
>.|TRBJ2-1|TRBV29-1|TRBD2
TGCAGCGTTGATGGCTCTAGCGGGCAGAGCTCCTACAATGAGCAGTTCTTC
CSVDGSSGQSSYNEQFF
>.|TRBJ2-7|TRBV11-2|.
TGTGCCAGCAGCTCTCAAATTGATCTAAGCTCCTACGAGCAGTACTTC
CASSSQIDLSSYEQYF
>.|TRBJ2-3|TRBV4-2|TRBD2
TGTGCCAGCAGCCGTCGGACTAGCGGGACCACAGATACGCAGTATTTT
CASSRRTSGTTDTQYF
>.|TRBJ2-7|TRBV5-1|TRBD1
TGCGCCAGCTCCCACAGGGGGTCCTACGAGCAGTACTTC
CASSHRGSYEQYF
>.|TRBJ2-7|TRBV28|.
TGTGCCAGCATTCGGGTTACCAAAGACTACGAGCAGTACTTC
CASIRVTKDYEQYF
>.|TRBJ2-3|TRBV19|TRBD1
TGTGCCAGTAGTATAGGGACAGGACCCACAGATACGCAGTATTTT
CASSIGTGPTDTQYF
>.|TRBJ2-5|TRBV25-1|TRBD2
TGTGCCAGCAGTGATACCGGGACTAGTGCCTTTCTCGAGACCCAGTACTTC
CASSDTGTSAFLETQYF
>.|TRBJ2-7|TRBV6-5|.
TGTGCCACCCGGGGGCAGGGCACTTCCTACGAGCAGTACTTC
CATRGQGTSYEQYF
>.|TRBJ1-4|TRBV7-8|TRBD1
TGTGCCAGCAGCTTAGGGGGGACAGGGGGCAATGAAAAACTGTTTTTT
CASSLGGTGGNEKLFF
>.|TRBJ2-7|TRBV9|.
TGTGCCAGCAGCCCGGGGGCTGGGCGGGCGAGCCTCTACGAGCAGTACTTC
CASSPGAGRASLYEQYF
>.|TRBJ2-1|TRBV2|TRBD2
TGTGCCAGCAGTGAAATGGGCGGGGGCTCCTACAATGAGCAGTTCTTC
CASSEMGGGSYNEQFF
>.|TRBJ2-7|TRBV28|.
TGTGCCAGCAGTTCTCCCCCCGGAAGAGGGTTCATCCACGAGCAGTACTTC
CASSSPPGRGFIHEQYF
>.|TRBJ2-6|TRBV28|.
TGTGCCAGCAGTCAATTCCCTGGGGCCAACGTCCTGACTTTC
CASSQFPGANVLTF
>.|TRBJ2-7|TRBV15|.
TGTGCCACCAGCAGAGATATTTTGGGGGTCAACGAGCAGTACTTC
CATSRDILGVNEQYF
>.|TRBJ1-1|TRBV19|.
TGTGCCAGTAGTATAGGCCTTTCCCGGAACACTGAAGCTTTCTTT
CASSIGLSRNTEAFF
>.|TRBJ1-2|TRBV7-6|.
TGTGCCAGCAGCCCACAGAGGGACTATGGCTACACCTTC
CASSPQRDYGYTF
>.|TRBJ1-2|TRBV4-1|.
TGCGCCAGCAGACAAGCACCCATCGTTAACTATGGCTACACCTTC
CASRQAPIVNYGYTF
>once|TRBJ1-1|TRBV7-9|.
TGTGCCAGCAGTTCAGGACAGTACATGAACACTGAAGCTTTCTTT
CASSSGQYMNTEAFF
>.|TRBJ1-2|TRBV18|TRBD1
TGTGCCAGCTCACCACAGGACAGGAACTACACCTTC
CASSPQDRNYTF
>.|TRBJ2-3|TRBV6-4|.
TGTGCCAGCAGTGTCCTGGGGCACACAGATACGCAGTATTTT
CASSVLGHTDTQYF
>.|TRBJ2-2|TRBV18|TRBD2
TGTGCCAGCTCACCACCAAGCGGGAGGGCCGCCGGGGAGCTGTTTTTT
CASSPPSGRAAGELFF
>once|TRBJ2-2|TRBV5-1|TRBD1
TGCGCCAGCAGCGAACGGACCGGGGACAGCGATAGCATGAACACCGGGGAGCTGTTTTTT
CASSERTGDSDSMNTGELFF
>.|TRBJ2-1|TRBV5-1|TRBD2
TGCGCCAGCAGCTTGGCGGCGGGAGTAGGCAATGAGCAGTTCTTC
CASSLAAGVGNEQFF
>.|TRBJ2-7|TRBV28|TRBD1
TGTGCCAGCAGTTCCATAGCAAATCCGGGACAGGGAATGGCCTACGAGCAGTACTTC
CASSSIANPGQGMAYEQYF
>.|TRBJ1-6|TRBV28|TRBD1
TGTGCCAGCAGTTTGACAGGGTCCCCCTCACCCCTCCACTTT
CASSLTGSPSPLHF
>few|TRBJ2-1|TRBV7-3|TRBD1
TGTGCCAGCAGCTCGGGACAGAATTTATACAATGAGCAGTTCTTC
CASSSGQNLYNEQFF
>.|TRBJ2-7|TRBV6-5|.
TGTGCCAGCAGACACCGGGACACCTACGAGCAGTACTTC
CASRHRDTYEQYF
>.|TRBJ2-5|TRBV6-1|TRBD2
TGTGCCAGCAGGGAAGGACTAGCGGTACGGCAGACCCAGTACTTC
CASREGLAVRQTQYF
>few|TRBJ1-3|TRBV27|.
TGTGCCAGCAGTTTAGGGCACTCTGGAAACACCATATATTTT
CASSLGHSGNTIYF
>.|TRBJ2-2|TRBV5-1|TRBD2
TGCGCCAGCCACGGTAGCGGGAGTGGAACCGGGGAGCTGTTTTTT
CASHGSGSGTGELFF
>many|TRBJ2-5|TRBV7-9|.
TGTGCCAGCAGCTTAAGCCCCACCCAAGAGACCCAGTACTTC
CASSLSPTQETQYF
>.|TRBJ1-5|TRBV11-3|.
TGTGCCAGCAGCTTTTTCGATCAGCCCCAGCATTTT
CASSFFDQPQHF